The rows below give T cell receptor beta chains drawn from one sample of a study of early T cells in non-severe SARS-CoV-2 infection. A single record per CDR3 protein comes from TCRdb applying MiXCR to the 5' RACE reads. This table has 60,000 or so distinct CDR3 sequences, roughly 12% appearing once. The sequencing sample was made of whole blood. These receptors all stem from an adult who was a healthcare worker with PCR-confirmed SARS-CoV-2 infection or an uninfected control (not recorded which). The CDR3 runs from the conserved cysteine through the conserved F or W. D genes are given only for firm matches. For some rows the clone size is stated as once, few or many, or as a class when expanded; others skip it.

D gene	J gene	clone size	V gene	CDR3 DNA	CDR3 protein
-	TRBJ1-6	-	TRBV11-3	TGTGTCAGCAGCCCCGGCGGGGAGTCACCCCTCCACTTT	CVSSPGGESPLHF
-	TRBJ2-7	few	TRBV12-3/TRBV12-4	TGTGCCAGCAGTTTCAATAACTCGCCGGTGCAGTACTTC	CASSFNNSPVQYF
-	TRBJ1-2	-	TRBV28	TGTGCCAGCATCTCAGGGTCGGCAACTAACTATGGCTACACCTTC	CASISGSATNYGYTF
TRBD1	TRBJ2-7	-	TRBV15	TGTGCCACCAGCAGAGATCCCGGGACAGGGGACGAGCAGTACTTC	CATSRDPGTGDEQYF
TRBD1	TRBJ1-1	-	TRBV5-1	TGCGCCAGCAGCGAGACAGGGGACACTGAAGCTTTCTTT	CASSETGDTEAFF
-	TRBJ1-1	few	TRBV29-1	TGCAGCGTTGATGGGCGGGTTGAAGCTTTCTTT	CSVDGRVEAFF
TRBD1	TRBJ2-7	many	TRBV5-1	TGCGCCAGCAGCCCCGGGACAGGGCGGTACGAGCAGTACTTC	CASSPGTGRYEQYF
-	TRBJ2-7	many	TRBV12-3/TRBV12-4	TGTGCCAGCAGTTTAGGTGGGGCGCTTCGAGCCTACGAGCAGTACTTC	CASSLGGALRAYEQYF
TRBD2	TRBJ2-3	-	TRBV5-1	TGCGCCAGCAGCTTGCCCACTAGCGGGGGTCCGGATACGCAGTATTTT	CASSLPTSGGPDTQYF
-	TRBJ2-2	many	TRBV7-9	TGTGCCAGCAGCGTCGCAAACACCGGGGAGCTGTTTTTT	CASSVANTGELFF
TRBD1	TRBJ2-7	many	TRBV10-2	TGCGCCAGCACCCGGGACAGTACTTCCTACGAGCAGTACTTC	CASTRDSTSYEQYF
-	TRBJ2-7	few	TRBV28	TGTGCCAGCAGGGACAGCAGCTCCTACGAGCAGTACTTC	CASRDSSSYEQYF
-	TRBJ1-5	-	TRBV27	TGTGCCAGCAGTTTTGGGGACTGGGGGCCCCAGCATTTT	CASSFGDWGPQHF
-	TRBJ1-1	few	TRBV18	TGTGCCAGCTCGTACACGAACACTGAAGCTTTCTTT	CASSYTNTEAFF
-	TRBJ2-7	-	TRBV6-5	TGTGCCAGCAGTGTCCGGGCTGGGACGCGATACGAGCAGTACTTC	CASSVRAGTRYEQYF
-	TRBJ2-2	many	TRBV29-1	TGCAGCGTTTCCGGACAGCCAAGAAACACCGGGGAGCTGTTTTTT	CSVSGQPRNTGELFF
-	TRBJ1-1	many	TRBV6-5	TGTGCCAGCAGCAGTTTCACTGAAGCTTTCTTT	CASSSFTEAFF